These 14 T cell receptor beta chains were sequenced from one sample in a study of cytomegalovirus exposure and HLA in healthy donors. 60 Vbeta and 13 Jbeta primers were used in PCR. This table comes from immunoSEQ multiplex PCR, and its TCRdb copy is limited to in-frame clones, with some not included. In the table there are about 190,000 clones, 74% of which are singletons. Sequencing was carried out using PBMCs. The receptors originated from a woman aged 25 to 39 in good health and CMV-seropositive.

The CDR3 DNA follows: TGTGCCAGCAGTTACTCTGGGAGTTACAATGAGCAGTTCTTC. Its translation: CASSYSGSYNEQFF. This sequence joins TRBV6-5 and TRBJ2-1; D possibly corresponds to TRBD2 (5 bases). Between the trimmed V and J ends, which lost 0 bases and 4 bases, there was a span of 7 bases. Germline V gene sequence: CDR1 MNHEY, CDR2 SVGAGI. The CDR3 contains 14 residues.

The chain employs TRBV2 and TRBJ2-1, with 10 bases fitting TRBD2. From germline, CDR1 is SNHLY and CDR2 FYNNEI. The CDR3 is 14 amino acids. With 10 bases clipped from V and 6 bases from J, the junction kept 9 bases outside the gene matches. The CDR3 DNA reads TGTGCCACAAGAACTAGCGGGATTAGCAATGAGCAGTTCTTC. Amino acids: CATRTSGISNEQFF. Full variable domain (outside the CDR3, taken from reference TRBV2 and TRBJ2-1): EPEVTQTPSHQVTQMGQEVILRCVPISNHLYFYWYRQILGQKVEFLVSFYNNEISEKSEIFDDQFSVERPDGSNFTLKIRSTKLEDSAMYFCATRTSGISNEQFFGPGTRLTVL.

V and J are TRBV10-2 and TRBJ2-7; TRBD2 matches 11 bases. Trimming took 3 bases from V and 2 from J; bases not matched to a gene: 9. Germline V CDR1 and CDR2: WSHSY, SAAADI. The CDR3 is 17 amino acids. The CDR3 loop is CASSERIVAGGPYEQYF. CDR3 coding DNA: TGCGCCAGCAGTGAAAGGATAGTAGCGGGAGGGCCCTACGAGCAGTACTTC.

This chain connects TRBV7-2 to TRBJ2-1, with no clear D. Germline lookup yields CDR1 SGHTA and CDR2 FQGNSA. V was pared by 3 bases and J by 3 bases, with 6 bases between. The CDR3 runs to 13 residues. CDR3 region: CASSFNYYNEQFF. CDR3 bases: TGTGCCAGCAGCTTTAACTACTACAATGAGCAGTTCTTC.

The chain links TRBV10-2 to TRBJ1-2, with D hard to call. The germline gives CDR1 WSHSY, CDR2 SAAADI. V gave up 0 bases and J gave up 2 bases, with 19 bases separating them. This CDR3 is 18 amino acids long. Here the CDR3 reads CASSESTQFRRENYGYTF. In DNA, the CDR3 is TGCGCCAGCAGTGAGTCGACCCAGTTTAGGAGAGAAAACTATGGCTACACCTTC.

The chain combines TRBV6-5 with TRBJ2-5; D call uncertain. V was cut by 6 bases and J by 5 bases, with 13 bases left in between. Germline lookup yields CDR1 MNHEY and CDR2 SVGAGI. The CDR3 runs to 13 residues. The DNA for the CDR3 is TGTGCCAGCAGCACGGCGGTGTCGGAGACCCAGTACTTC. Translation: CASSTAVSETQYF.

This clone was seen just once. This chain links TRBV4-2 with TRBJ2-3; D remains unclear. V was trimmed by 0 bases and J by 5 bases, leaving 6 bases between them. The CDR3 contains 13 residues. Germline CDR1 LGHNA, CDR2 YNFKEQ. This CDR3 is CASSQDRRDTQYF. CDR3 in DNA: TGTGCCAGCAGCCAAGATCGGAGAGATACGCAGTATTTT.

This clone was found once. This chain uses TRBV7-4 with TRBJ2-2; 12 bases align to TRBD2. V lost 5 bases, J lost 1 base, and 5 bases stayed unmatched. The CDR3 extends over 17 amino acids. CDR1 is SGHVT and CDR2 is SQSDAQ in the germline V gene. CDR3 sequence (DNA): TGTGCCAGCAGCACCCTACTAGCGGGAGGGAACACCGGGGAGCTGTTTTTT. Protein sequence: CASSTLLAGGNTGELFF.

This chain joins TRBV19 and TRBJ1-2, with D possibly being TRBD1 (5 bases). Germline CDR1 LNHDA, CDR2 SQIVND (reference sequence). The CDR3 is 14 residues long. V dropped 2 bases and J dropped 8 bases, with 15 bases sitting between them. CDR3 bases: TGTGCCAGTAGTATACAGACAGCCCCTATGGGCTACACCTTC. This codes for CASSIQTAPMGYTF.

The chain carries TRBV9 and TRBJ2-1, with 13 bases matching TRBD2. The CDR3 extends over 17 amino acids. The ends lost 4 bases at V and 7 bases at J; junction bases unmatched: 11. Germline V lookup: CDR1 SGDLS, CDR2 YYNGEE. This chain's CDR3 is CASSITLLAGGLNEQFF. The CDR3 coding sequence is TGTGCCAGCAGCATAACCCTACTAGCGGGAGGGTTGAATGAGCAGTTCTTC.

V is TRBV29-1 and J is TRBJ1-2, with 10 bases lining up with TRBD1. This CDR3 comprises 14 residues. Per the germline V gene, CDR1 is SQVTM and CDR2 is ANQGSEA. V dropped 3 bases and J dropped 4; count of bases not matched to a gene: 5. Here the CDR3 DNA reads TGCAGCGTTGAGACAGGGGGCGCCGGCTATGGCTACACCTTC. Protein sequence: CSVETGGAGYGYTF.

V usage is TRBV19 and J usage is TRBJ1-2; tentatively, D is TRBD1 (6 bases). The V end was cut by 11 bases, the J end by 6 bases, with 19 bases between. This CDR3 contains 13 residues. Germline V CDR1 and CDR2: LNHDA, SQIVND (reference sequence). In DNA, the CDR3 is TGTGCCCCCCTATGGGGGGGGGCAGATGGCTACACCTTC. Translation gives CAPLWGGADGYTF.

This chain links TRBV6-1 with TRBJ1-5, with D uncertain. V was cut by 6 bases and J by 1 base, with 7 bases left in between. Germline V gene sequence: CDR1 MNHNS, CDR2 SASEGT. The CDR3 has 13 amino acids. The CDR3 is CASRLQSNQPQHF. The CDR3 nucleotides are TGTGCCAGCAGGCTTCAGAGCAATCAGCCCCAGCATTTT.

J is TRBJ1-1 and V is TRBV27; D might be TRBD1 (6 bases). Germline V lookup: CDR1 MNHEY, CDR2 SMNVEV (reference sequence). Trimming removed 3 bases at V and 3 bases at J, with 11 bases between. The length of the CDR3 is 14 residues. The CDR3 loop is CASSFQGTDTEAFF. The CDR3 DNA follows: TGTGCCAGCAGTTTCCAGGGGACCGACACTGAAGCTTTCTTT.